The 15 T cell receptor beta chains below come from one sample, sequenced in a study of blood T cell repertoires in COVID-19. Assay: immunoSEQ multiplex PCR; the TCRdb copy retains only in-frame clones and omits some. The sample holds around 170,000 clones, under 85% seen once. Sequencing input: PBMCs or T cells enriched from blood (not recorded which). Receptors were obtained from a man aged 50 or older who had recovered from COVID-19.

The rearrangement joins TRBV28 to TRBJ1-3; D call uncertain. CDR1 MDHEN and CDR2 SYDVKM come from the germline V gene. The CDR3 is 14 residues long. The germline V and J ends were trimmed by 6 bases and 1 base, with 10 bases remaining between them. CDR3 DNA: TGTGCCAGCAGCGCTACAGAGTCTGGAAACACCATATATTTT. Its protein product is CASSATESGNTIYF.

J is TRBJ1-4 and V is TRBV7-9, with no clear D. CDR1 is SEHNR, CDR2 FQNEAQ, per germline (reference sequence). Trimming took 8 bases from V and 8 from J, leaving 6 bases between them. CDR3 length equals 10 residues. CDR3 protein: CASGGEKLFF. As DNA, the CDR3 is TGTGCCAGCGGCGGGGAAAAACTGTTTTTT.

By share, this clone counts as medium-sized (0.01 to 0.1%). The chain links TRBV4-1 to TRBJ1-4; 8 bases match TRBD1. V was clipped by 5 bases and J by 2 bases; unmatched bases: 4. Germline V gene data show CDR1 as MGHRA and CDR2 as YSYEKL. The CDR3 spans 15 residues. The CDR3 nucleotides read TGCGCCAGCAGCTACACAGGGGGGACTAATGAAAAACTGTTTTTT. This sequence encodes CASSYTGGTNEKLFF.

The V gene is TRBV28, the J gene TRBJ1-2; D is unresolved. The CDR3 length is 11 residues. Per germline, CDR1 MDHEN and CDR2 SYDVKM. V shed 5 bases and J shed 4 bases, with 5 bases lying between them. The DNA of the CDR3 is TGTGCCAGCAGTCGTTTCTATGGCTACACCTTC. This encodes CASSRFYGYTF.

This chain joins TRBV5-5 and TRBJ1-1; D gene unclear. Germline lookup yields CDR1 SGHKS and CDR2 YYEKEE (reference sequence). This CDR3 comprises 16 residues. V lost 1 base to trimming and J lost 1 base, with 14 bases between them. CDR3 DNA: TGTGCCAGCAGCTTGATTCCGGGTGGGTCGAACACTGAAGCTTTCTTT. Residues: CASSLIPGGSNTEAFF.

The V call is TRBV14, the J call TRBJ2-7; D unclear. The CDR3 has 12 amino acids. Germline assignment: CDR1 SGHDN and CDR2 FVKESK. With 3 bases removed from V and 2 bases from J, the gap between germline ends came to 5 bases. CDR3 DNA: TGTGCCAGCAGCCAGTCCGCCTACGAGCAGTACTTC. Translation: CASSQSAYEQYF.

CDR3 nucleotide sequence: TGTGCCAGCAGCCCCCCGGGGGGAACCCAAGAGACCCAGTACTTC. It translates to CASSPPGGTQETQYF. The chain recombines TRBV9 with TRBJ2-5; 7 bases agree with TRBD2. Unmatched junction bases numbered 7, after V lost 4 bases and J lost 1 base. The germline gives CDR1 SGDLS, CDR2 YYNGEE. CDR3 length: 15 residues.

The CDR3 sequence is CASSSDRGYYNEQFF. The CDR3 DNA follows: TGTGCCAGCAGTTCGGACAGGGGATACTACAATGAGCAGTTCTTC. This chain connects TRBV2 to TRBJ2-1; 9 nucleotides align to TRBD1. Germline V lookup: CDR1 SNHLY, CDR2 FYNNEI. V trimming: 5 bases; J trimming: 3 bases; junction bases outside the gene matches: 5. The CDR3 loop spans 15 amino acids.

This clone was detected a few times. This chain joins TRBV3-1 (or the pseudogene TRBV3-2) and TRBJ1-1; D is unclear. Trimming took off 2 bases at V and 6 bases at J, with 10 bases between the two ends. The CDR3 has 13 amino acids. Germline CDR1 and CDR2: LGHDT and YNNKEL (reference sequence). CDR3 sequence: CASSQMSAAEAFF. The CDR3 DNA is TGTGCCAGCAGCCAAATGAGCGCCGCTGAAGCTTTCTTT.

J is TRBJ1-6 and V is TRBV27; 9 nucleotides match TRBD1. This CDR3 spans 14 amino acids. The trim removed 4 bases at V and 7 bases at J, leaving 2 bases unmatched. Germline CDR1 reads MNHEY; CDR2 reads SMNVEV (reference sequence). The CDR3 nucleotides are TGTGCCAGCAGTTCGGACAGGGGAAATTCACCCCTCCACTTT. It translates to CASSSDRGNSPLHF.

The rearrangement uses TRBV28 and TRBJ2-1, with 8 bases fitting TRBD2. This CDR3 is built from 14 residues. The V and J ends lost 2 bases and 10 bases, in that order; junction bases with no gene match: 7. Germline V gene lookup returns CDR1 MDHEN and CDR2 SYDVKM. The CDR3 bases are TGTGCCAGCAGTTTAGAGGGTAGCGGGGTGGAGCAGTTCTTC. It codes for CASSLEGSGVEQFF.

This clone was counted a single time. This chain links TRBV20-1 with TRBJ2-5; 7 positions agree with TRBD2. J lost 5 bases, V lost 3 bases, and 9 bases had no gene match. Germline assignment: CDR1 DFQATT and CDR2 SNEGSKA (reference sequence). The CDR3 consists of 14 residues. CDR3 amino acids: CSASSPRRGETQYF. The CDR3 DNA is TGCAGTGCTAGTTCGCCCCGGCGGGGGGAGACCCAGTACTTC.

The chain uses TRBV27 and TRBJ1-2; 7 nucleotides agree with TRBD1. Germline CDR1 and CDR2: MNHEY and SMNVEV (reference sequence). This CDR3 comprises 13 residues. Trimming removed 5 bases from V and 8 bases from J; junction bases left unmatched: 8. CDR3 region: CASSPLTGVGYTF. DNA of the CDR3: TGTGCCAGCAGTCCCCTCACAGGGGTCGGCTACACCTTC.

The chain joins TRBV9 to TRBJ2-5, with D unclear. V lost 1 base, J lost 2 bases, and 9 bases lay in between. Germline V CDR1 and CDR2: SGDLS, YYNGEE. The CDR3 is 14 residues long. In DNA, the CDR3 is TGTGCCAGCAGCGTATCCCAGGCACAAGAGACCCAGTACTTC. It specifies CASSVSQAQETQYF.

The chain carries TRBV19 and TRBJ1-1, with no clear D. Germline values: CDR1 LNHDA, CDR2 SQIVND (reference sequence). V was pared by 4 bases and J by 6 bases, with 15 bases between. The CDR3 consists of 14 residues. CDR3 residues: CASSSGRSVSEAFF. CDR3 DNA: TGTGCCAGTAGTAGTGGGCGCTCTGTTTCTGAAGCTTTCTTT.